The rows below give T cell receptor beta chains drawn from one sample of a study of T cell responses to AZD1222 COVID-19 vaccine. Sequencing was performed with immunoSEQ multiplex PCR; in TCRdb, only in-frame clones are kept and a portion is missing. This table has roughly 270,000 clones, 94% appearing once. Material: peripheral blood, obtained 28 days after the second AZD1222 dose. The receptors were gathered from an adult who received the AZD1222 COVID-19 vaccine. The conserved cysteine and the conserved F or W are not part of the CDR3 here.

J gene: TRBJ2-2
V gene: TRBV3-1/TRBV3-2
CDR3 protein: ASSQVAGGRTGELF

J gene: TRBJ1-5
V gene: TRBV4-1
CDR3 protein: ASSPLGGGNQPQH

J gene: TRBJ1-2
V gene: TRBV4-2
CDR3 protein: ASSPRHLGRDGYT

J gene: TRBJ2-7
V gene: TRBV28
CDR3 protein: ASSLFADPILSYEQY

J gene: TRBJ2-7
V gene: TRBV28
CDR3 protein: ASAGPSTGRGSYEQY

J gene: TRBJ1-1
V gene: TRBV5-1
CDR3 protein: ASSPAGGSSSTEAF

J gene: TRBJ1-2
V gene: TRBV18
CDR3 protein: ASSPPQGGNGYT

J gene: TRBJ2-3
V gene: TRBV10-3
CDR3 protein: AISELDTQY

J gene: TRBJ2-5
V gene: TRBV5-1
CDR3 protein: ASSLGFGQGGETQY

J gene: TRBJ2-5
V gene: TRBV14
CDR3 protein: ASSQVPTETQY

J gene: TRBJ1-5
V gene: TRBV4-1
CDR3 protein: ASSQDNLQPQH

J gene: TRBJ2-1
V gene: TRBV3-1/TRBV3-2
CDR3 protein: ASSQLGRGNEQF

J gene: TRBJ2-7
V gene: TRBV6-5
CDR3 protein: ASSYRTGGKSEQY

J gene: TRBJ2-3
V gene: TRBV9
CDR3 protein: ASSVREGADTQY

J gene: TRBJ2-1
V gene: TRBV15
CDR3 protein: ATSRDFREQF

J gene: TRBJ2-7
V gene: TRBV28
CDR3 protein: ASSLDSNYEQY

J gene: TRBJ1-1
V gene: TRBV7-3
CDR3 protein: ASSIGVNTEAF

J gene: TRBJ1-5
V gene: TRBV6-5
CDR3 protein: ASSPSMVWQPQH

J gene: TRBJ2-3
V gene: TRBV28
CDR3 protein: ASSLAGADTQY

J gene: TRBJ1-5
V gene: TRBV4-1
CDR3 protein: ASSPRGGGSNQPQH

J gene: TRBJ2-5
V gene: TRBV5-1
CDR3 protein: ASSLAASGGETQY

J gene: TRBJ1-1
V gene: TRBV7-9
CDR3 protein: ASISRDRLEAF

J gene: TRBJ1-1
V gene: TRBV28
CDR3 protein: ASSRQTGVRTEAF

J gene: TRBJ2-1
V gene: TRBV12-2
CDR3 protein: ASRLAPITYNEQF

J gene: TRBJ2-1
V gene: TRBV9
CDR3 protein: ASSPGPAIRDEQF

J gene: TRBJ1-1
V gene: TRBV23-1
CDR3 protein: ASSQYVWEEEDNDTEAF

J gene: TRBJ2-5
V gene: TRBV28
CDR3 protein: ASSSAGAEETQY

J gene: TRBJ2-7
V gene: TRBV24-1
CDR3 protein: ATSDPLTYEQY

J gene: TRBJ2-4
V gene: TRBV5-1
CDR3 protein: ASSLSTIDKNIQY

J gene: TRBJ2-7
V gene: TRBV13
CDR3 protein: ASSPMTGGDEQY

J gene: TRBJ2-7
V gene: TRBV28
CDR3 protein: ASSLTQYEQY

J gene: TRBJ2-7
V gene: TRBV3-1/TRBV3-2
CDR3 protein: ASSQDGGYYEQY

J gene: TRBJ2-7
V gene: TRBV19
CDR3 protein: ATSGWDTLSYEQY

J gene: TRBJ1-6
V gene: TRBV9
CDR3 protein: ASSVVGYNSPLH

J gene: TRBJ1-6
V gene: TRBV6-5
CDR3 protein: ASSYSASGSPLH

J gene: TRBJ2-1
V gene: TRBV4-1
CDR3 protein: ASSSTSGRASNEQF

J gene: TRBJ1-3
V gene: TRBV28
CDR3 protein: ASSPPRQGMGGNTIY

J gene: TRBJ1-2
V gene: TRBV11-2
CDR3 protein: ASSLNGLGNGYT

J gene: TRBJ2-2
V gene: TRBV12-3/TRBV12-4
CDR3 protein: ASRVPTGELF

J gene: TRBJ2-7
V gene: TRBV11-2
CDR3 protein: ASSPVGRTGSYEQY

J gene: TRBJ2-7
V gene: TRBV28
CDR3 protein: ASTGGRGRDFYEQY

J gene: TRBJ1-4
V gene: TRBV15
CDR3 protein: ATSRGRVGEKLF

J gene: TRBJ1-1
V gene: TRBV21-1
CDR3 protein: ASSKALSTGPGAF

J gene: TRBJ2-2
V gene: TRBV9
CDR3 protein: ASSVGTELNTGELF

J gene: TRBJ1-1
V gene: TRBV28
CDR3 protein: ASKLFRDSPEAF

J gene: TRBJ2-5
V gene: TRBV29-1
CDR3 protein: SVDEGGRETQY

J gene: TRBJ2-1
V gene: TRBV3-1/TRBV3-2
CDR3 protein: ASSQDQRGSGRL